The 18 T cell receptor beta chains listed next were all sequenced from one sample in a study of blood T cell repertoires in COVID-19. Clones were sequenced by immunoSEQ multiplex PCR, and TCRdb holds only the in-frame ones, with some missing. This repertoire shows 180,000 or so clones, approximately 90% found once; its top ten account for 0.99%. The sequenced sample consisted of peripheral blood. These receptors came from a man younger than 35 with acute or convalescent COVID-19.

The J gene is TRBJ2-7, the V gene TRBV30; D might be TRBD1 (6 bases). Germline V CDR1 and CDR2: GTSNPN, SVGIG (reference sequence). The CDR3 length is 15 residues. V dropped 2 bases and J dropped 5 bases, with 19 bases sitting between them. As DNA, the CDR3 is TGTGCCTGGAGTTTGGGACATGGCGTTTTCAACGAGCAGTACTTC. This sequence encodes CAWSLGHGVFNEQYF.

The chain has TRBV3-1 (or the pseudogene TRBV3-2) and TRBJ2-3; D is ambiguous. V gave up 3 bases and J gave up 5 bases, with 15 bases separating them. The CDR3 runs to 15 residues. Germline lookup yields CDR1 LGHDT and CDR2 YNNKEL (reference sequence). CDR3 bases: TGTGCCAGCAGCCACAGTTCCCACGCTGGAGATACGCAGTATTTT. This encodes CASSHSSHAGDTQYF.

This clone appeared once. The chain combines TRBV19 with TRBJ1-5, with D perhaps TRBD1 (5 bases). Trimming took off 2 bases at V and 1 base at J, with 9 bases between the two ends. CDR1 is LNHDA, CDR2 SQIVND, per germline (reference sequence). The CDR3 spans 15 residues. The CDR3 protein is CASSIIPGSNQPQHF. CDR3 bases: TGTGCCAGTAGTATAATCCCAGGGAGCAATCAGCCCCAGCATTTT.

CDR3 nucleotide sequence: TGTGCCAGCTCACCTGTCCGGGAGACTGAAGCTTTCTTT. Residues: CASSPVRETEAFF. This chain uses TRBV18 with TRBJ1-1; unclear D gene. The CDR3 has 13 residues. Germline V gene lookup returns CDR1 KGHSH and CDR2 LQKENI. The V gene lost 3 bases and the J gene lost 5 bases, with 10 bases spanning the gap.

V usage is TRBV9 and J usage is TRBJ1-2, with 7 nucleotides matching TRBD1. Trimming removed 0 bases from V and 6 bases from J; junction bases left unmatched: 2. Germline CDR1 is SGDLS and CDR2 is YYNGEE. The CDR3 has 13 amino acids. CDR3 in DNA: TGTGCCAGCAGCGTAGTGACAGGGAATGGCTACACCTTC. Its translation is CASSVVTGNGYTF.

The rearrangement uses TRBV18 and TRBJ2-5, with a tentative D call TRBD1 (6 bases). V dropped 3 bases and J dropped 2 bases, with 10 bases sitting between them. This CDR3 has 14 residues. Germline CDR1 is KGHSH and CDR2 is LQKENI. CDR3 region: CASSPGTTQETQYF. CDR3 DNA: TGTGCCAGCTCACCCGGGACAACGCAAGAGACCCAGTACTTC.

J is TRBJ1-1 and V is TRBV2; D is ambiguous. This CDR3 is built from 11 residues. Trimming removed 7 bases at V and 5 bases at J, with 8 bases between. Germline lookup yields CDR1 SNHLY and CDR2 FYNNEI. The CDR3 DNA reads as TGTGCCAGCAAGGTCGGGACTGAAGCTTTCTTT. Amino acid sequence: CASKVGTEAFF.

The chain combines TRBV29-1 with TRBJ1-5; D may be TRBD1 (5 bases). This CDR3 is built from 12 residues. The germline gives CDR1 SQVTM, CDR2 ANQGSEA. Trimming removed 4 bases from V and 4 bases from J, with 8 bases in between. CDR3 region: CSVGTRNQPQHF. The CDR3 nucleotides read TGCAGCGTTGGGACAAGAAATCAGCCCCAGCATTTT.

The gene calls are TRBV30 and TRBJ1-5, with 7 bases identical to TRBD1. J lost 6 bases, V lost 3 bases, and 2 bases had no gene match. From germline, CDR1 is GTSNPN and CDR2 SVGIG (reference sequence). CDR3 length: 12 amino acids. The CDR3 loop is CAWSSGGQPQHF. In DNA, the CDR3 is TGTGCCTGGAGCTCAGGGGGTCAGCCCCAGCATTTT.

The rearrangement joins TRBV7-8 to TRBJ2-7; 7 bases are shared with TRBD1. Germline V gives CDR1 SGHVS, CDR2 FQNEAQ. With V trimmed by 7 bases and J by 7 bases, 13 bases remained unmatched. CDR3 length: 14 residues. In nucleotides, the CDR3 is TGTGCCAGCACCAAAGGAAAAGGGGGCAGGGAGCAGTACTTC. Its protein is CASTKGKGGREQYF.

The genes are TRBV2 and TRBJ1-5, with TRBD1 matching 7 bases. Germline V gene lookup returns CDR1 SNHLY and CDR2 FYNNEI. The CDR3 runs to 15 residues. Trimming took 5 bases from V and 7 from J; bases not matched to a gene: 11. Here the CDR3 reads CASSRDSLRQQPQHF. CDR3 DNA sequence: TGTGCCAGCAGTCGGGACAGCCTGAGGCAGCAGCCCCAGCATTTT. Together with reference TRBV2 and TRBJ1-5, the CDR3 gives the full variable domain: EPEVTQTPSHQVTQMGQEVILRCVPISNHLYFYWYRQILGQKVEFLVSFYNNEISEKSEIFDDQFSVERPDGSNFTLKIRSTKLEDSAMYFCASSRDSLRQQPQHFGDGTRLSIL.

This rearrangement joins TRBV30 to TRBJ2-2; TRBD1 is a possible D gene (5 bases). The ends were cut back, 0 bases at V and 1 base at J, with 9 bases in the middle. This CDR3 spans 15 amino acids. CDR1 and CDR2 from the germline V gene are GTSNPN and SVGIG (reference sequence). The CDR3 DNA reads TGTGCCTGGAGTGTAAGCAGGGTGAACACCGGGGAGCTGTTTTTT. Its translation is CAWSVSRVNTGELFF.

J is TRBJ1-6 and V is TRBV20-1; TRBD1 agrees at 7 bases. CDR3 length: 13 amino acids. The ends lost 3 bases at V and 7 bases at J; junction bases unmatched: 3. Per germline, CDR1 DFQATT and CDR2 SNEGSKA (reference sequence). For the CDR3, the DNA is TGCAGTGCTAGTGGGACAGCGAATTCACCCCTCCACTTT. Residues: CSASGTANSPLHF.

The chain links TRBV19 to TRBJ2-1, with D hard to call. The CDR3 extends over 14 amino acids. CDR1 is LNHDA and CDR2 is SQIVND in the germline V gene (reference sequence). The V end was cut by 5 bases, the J end by 1 base, with 9 bases between. CDR3 DNA: TGTGCCAGTAGTGGAGTCTTATCCTACAATGAGCAGTTCTTC. As protein: CASSGVLSYNEQFF.

For the CDR3, the DNA is TGTGCCACCCAAGACAGTTTTCCCTACAATGAGCAGTTCTTC. This translates into CATQDSFPYNEQFF. The chain has TRBV24-1 and TRBJ2-1, with D perhaps TRBD1 (5 bases). The CDR3 covers 14 residues. Trimming stripped 9 bases from V and 2 bases from J, with 13 bases between. Per the germline V gene, CDR1 is KGHDR and CDR2 is SFDVKD.

This clone was detected only once. This chain joins TRBV28 and TRBJ2-3, with D perhaps TRBD2 (6 bases). V shed 4 bases and J shed 6 bases, with 14 bases lying between them. CDR1 is MDHEN, CDR2 SYDVKM, per germline. The CDR3 consists of 14 residues. CDR3 DNA: TGTGCCAGCAGTTCCGGTGCGGGGAAGGATACGCAGTATTTT. Translated, it gives CASSSGAGKDTQYF.

Written as DNA, the CDR3 is TGTGCCAGCAGCCAAGAAACCGGCGAGCAGTACTTC. Protein sequence: CASSQETGEQYF. This chain joins TRBV4-2 and TRBJ2-7; D ambiguous. Trimming left V 0 bases short and J 6 bases short, with 6 bases between. The CDR3 has 12 residues. CDR1 is LGHNA, CDR2 YNFKEQ, per germline.

This clone has only a few counts. V gene TRBV11-2 combines with J gene TRBJ1-1; D may be TRBD1 (5 bases). V was shortened by 0 bases and J by 1 base, with 15 bases between the two germline ends. The CDR3 has 17 amino acids. Germline CDR1 reads SGHAT; CDR2 reads FQNNGV. The CDR3 spells CASSLDPRGDWNTEAFF. In DNA form, the CDR3 reads TGTGCCAGCAGCTTAGATCCTCGGGGGGATTGGAACACTGAAGCTTTCTTT.